This T cell receptor beta chain was documented in a study of T cells after somatic rescue of genetic block. The method was immunoSEQ multiplex PCR; TCRdb's version includes in-frame clones alone and lacks a portion of them. The sample records 45,000 to 70,000 clones, about 96% being singletons. The CDR3 contains 14 residues. Germline V gene lookup returns CDR1 MNHNS and CDR2 SASEGT. The germline V and J ends were trimmed by 5 bases and 4 bases, with 14 bases remaining between them. The chain has TRBV6-1 and TRBJ1-2; D is unresolved. This receptor was obtained from a child under two years old. Sequencing was performed on peripheral blood mononuclear cells (PBMCs). The DNA of the CDR3 is TGTGCCAGCAGTCCCTCCCGACGGTCCTATGGCTACACCTTC. Translating it yields CASSPSRRSYGYTF.